Sequencing of this TCR beta chain was carried out in a study of T cells of healthy individuals. CDR3 length: 16 residues. Germline V lookup: CDR1 SGHTA, CDR2 FQGNSA. V lost 5 bases, J lost 0 bases, and 17 bases lay in between. TCRdb called the 5' RACE reads again in MiXCR, with one record for every CDR3 protein. This table holds about 53,000 distinct CDR3 sequences, about 15% found once. In its sample, this clonotype was seen many times. The receptor comes from a human donor in good health. V gene TRBV7-2 combines with J gene TRBJ2-7; tentatively, D is TRBD1 or TRBD2 (5 bases each). The CDR3 reads CASSQTGTGSSYEQYF. The CDR3 coding sequence is TGTGCCAGCAGCCAAACCGGGACGGGAAGCTCCTACGAGCAGTACTTC.